These 9 T cell receptor beta chains came from one sample sequenced in a study of blood T cell repertoires in COVID-19. Here immunoSEQ multiplex PCR was the method, and the copy in TCRdb shows in-frame clones only, minus some. The table lists 90,000 to 100,000 clones, approximately 82% of them singletons. The sample comprised peripheral blood. These TCRs come from a man aged 60-69 years with acute or convalescent COVID-19.

The chain employs TRBV18 and TRBJ2-1; 8 bases align to TRBD1. The J segment lost 3 bases and the V segment lost 4 bases, leaving 5 bases of the junction unmatched. Germline V lookup: CDR1 KGHSH, CDR2 LQKENI. The CDR3 consists of 15 residues. CDR3 amino acids: CASSRGTGDYNEQFF. DNA of the CDR3: TGTGCCAGCTCACGCGGGACAGGAGACTACAATGAGCAGTTCTTC.

The chain recombines TRBV19 with TRBJ2-2; TRBD1 matches at 8 bases. J was trimmed by 5 bases and V by 7 bases; bases with no gene match: 9. CDR3 size: 15 residues. Germline lookup yields CDR1 LNHDA and CDR2 SQIVND (reference sequence). CDR3 DNA: TGTGCCAGTACCACCAGACAGGGGAGGACCGGGGAGCTGTTTTTT. It specifies CASTTRQGRTGELFF. The full variable domain, completed using reference TRBV19 and TRBJ2-2, is DGGITQSPKYLFRKEGQNVTLSCEQNLNHDAMYWYRQDPGQGLRLIYYSQIVNDFQKGDIAEGYSVSREKKESFPLTVTSAQKNPTAFYLCASTTRQGRTGELFFGEGSRLTVL.

This sequence joins TRBV19 and TRBJ2-1; 9 bases align to TRBD2. From germline, CDR1 is LNHDA and CDR2 SQIVND (reference sequence). V lost 6 bases and J lost 3; bases outside the gene matches: 15. The CDR3 is 18 amino acids. CDR3 nucleotides: TGTGCCAGTAGCCCCAACGAGCGGGAGGCCATCCGCTACAATGAGCAGTTCTTC. Protein: CASSPNEREAIRYNEQFF.

The chain links TRBV6-5 to TRBJ2-7; weak D call: TRBD1 (7 bases). The CDR3 length is 16 residues. Germline V gene lookup returns CDR1 MNHEY and CDR2 SVGAGI. V was clipped by 0 bases and J by 5 bases, with 17 bases between them. CDR3 region: CASSYSNQGGQDEQYF. The CDR3 nucleotides are TGTGCCAGCAGTTACTCCAATCAGGGGGGTCAAGACGAGCAGTACTTC.

J is TRBJ2-2 and V is TRBV11-2, with D maybe TRBD2 (6 bases). The CDR3 sequence is 15 residues long. Germline values: CDR1 SGHAT, CDR2 FQNNGV. The V gene lost 2 bases and the J gene lost 6 bases, with 13 bases spanning the gap. Written as DNA, the CDR3 is TGTGCCAGCAGCTTAAACGTGGGGGGAGCCGGGGAGCTGTTTTTT. Its protein product is CASSLNVGGAGELFF.

This rearrangement joins TRBV27 to TRBJ1-2; 8 nucleotides match TRBD1. J gave up 4 bases and V 7 bases, and 5 bases lay outside the gene matches. This CDR3 is 13 amino acids long. From germline, CDR1 is MNHEY and CDR2 SMNVEV (reference sequence). In DNA form, the CDR3 reads TGTGCCAGCACCTTCACAGGGGGCTATGGCTACACCTTC. Protein sequence: CASTFTGGYGYTF.

The rearrangement joins TRBV4-1 to TRBJ1-2, with TRBD1 identical over 10 bases. V dropped 0 bases and J dropped 4; count of bases not matched to a gene: 2. This CDR3 region has 15 residues. Germline loops: CDR1 MGHRA, CDR2 YSYEKL. The DNA for the CDR3 is TGCGCCAGCAGCCAAGAATGGACAGGGGGCTATGGCTACACCTTC. This sequence encodes CASSQEWTGGYGYTF.

This chain links TRBV4-1 with TRBJ2-2; the match to TRBD2 covers 9 bases. This CDR3 has 15 amino acids. The ends lost 3 bases at V and 3 bases at J; junction bases unmatched: 2. CDR1 and CDR2 (germline): MGHRA, YSYEKL. Here the CDR3 DNA reads TGCGCCAGCAGCCACACTAGCGGGTACACCGGGGAGCTGTTTTTT. This codes for CASSHTSGYTGELFF.

CDR3 sequence: CASNLNLGQSYGYTF. CDR3 nucleotide sequence: TGTGCCAGCAACCTCAACCTTGGACAGTCATATGGCTACACCTTC. The chain couples TRBV6-5 to TRBJ1-2; D perhaps matches TRBD1 (6 bases). This CDR3 spans 15 amino acids. Germline V gene data show CDR1 as MNHEY and CDR2 as SVGAGI. Deletions cut 7 bases from V and 5 bases from J, with 20 bases between.